The present T cell receptor (beta chain) was sequenced within a study of blood T cell repertoires in COVID-19. Study overall: Samples representing acute and convalescent COVID-19 were sourced from the United States, Italy and Spain. Sources were T cells, B-cell-depleted T cells, or PBMCs; the material itself was cDNA or gDNA.

Per the authors' pipeline: Scientists estimated how many nucleated cells there were by amplifying reference gene primers. The data were produced by immunoSEQ multiplex PCR, yet TCRdb's version contains in-frame clones alone and is incomplete. The DNA gave D and trimming, while V, J and clone size come from that table. This sample has 81,000 or so clones, with just under 85% found just once. This CDR3 region has 16 residues. The V end was cut by 3 bases, the J end by 7 bases, with 19 bases between. Looked up from germline, CDR1 is LNHDA and CDR2 is SQIVND (reference sequence). The sample comprised peripheral blood. V gene TRBV19 combines with J gene TRBJ2-1; a weak D match, TRBD1 (7 bases). The receptor was derived from a woman aged 70-85 years with active or convalescent COVID-19. CDR3 DNA sequence: TGTGCCAGTAGTATTCTTGCGGGGACAGCCGAAAATGAGCAGTTCTTC. It is translated as CASSILAGTAENEQFF. Combining the CDR3 with reference TRBV19 and TRBJ2-1 gives the whole variable domain DGGITQSPKYLFRKEGQNVTLSCEQNLNHDAMYWYRQDPGQGLRLIYYSQIVNDFQKGDIAEGYSVSREKKESFPLTVTSAQKNPTAFYLCASSILAGTAENEQFFGPGTRLTVL.